The 11 T cell receptor beta chains below all came from one sample that was sequenced in a study of blood T cell repertoires in COVID-19. Measured with immunoSEQ multiplex PCR; TCRdb has only the in-frame clones, and not every one. The sample records around 260,000 clones, roughly nine tenths being singletons. The sample was peripheral blood. All receptors come from a man between 18 and 29 years old with active or convalescent COVID-19.

The V gene is TRBV28, the J gene TRBJ1-1, with unresolved D. In germline, CDR1 is MDHEN, CDR2 SYDVKM. The CDR3 extends over 14 amino acids. Trimming removed 2 bases from V and 0 bases from J, with 7 bases in between. The CDR3 nucleotides are TGTGCCAGCAGTTTAGCAGATTTGAACACTGAAGCTTTCTTT. Translating gives CASSLADLNTEAFF. Based on the CDR3 plus reference TRBV28 and TRBJ1-1, the full variable domain is DVKVTQSSRYLVKRTGEKVFLECVQDMDHENMFWYRQDPGLGLRLIYFSYDVKMKEKGDIPEGYSVSREKKERFSLILESASTNQTSMYLCASSLADLNTEAFFGQGTRLTVV.

The CDR3 is CASSLRTTSGSYNEQFF. In DNA, the CDR3 is TGTGCCAGCAGCTTGCGAACGACTAGCGGCTCCTACAATGAGCAGTTCTTC. The chain couples TRBV11-2 to TRBJ2-1; 9 bases align to TRBD2. From germline, CDR1 is SGHAT and CDR2 FQNNGV. V dropped 3 bases and J dropped 0; count of bases not matched to a gene: 6. CDR3 length: 17 amino acids.

The genes are TRBV15 and TRBJ2-5, with a possible D match to TRBD1 (6 bases). CDR1 is LNHNV, CDR2 YYDKDF, per germline (reference sequence). CDR3 length: 14 residues. V was clipped by 7 bases and J by 0 bases, with 12 bases between them. The CDR3 nucleotides are TGTGCCACCACCCTTCACAGGGACCAAGAGACCCAGTACTTC. Protein product: CATTLHRDQETQYF. Using reference TRBV15 and TRBJ2-5 for the parts outside the CDR3, the full variable domain is DAMVIQNPRYQVTQFGKPVTLSCSQTLNHNVMYWYQQKSSQAPKLLFHYYDKDFNNEADTPDNFQSRRPNTSFCFLDIRSPGLGDTAMYLCATTLHRDQETQYFGPGTRLLVL.

This sequence joins TRBV25-1 and TRBJ2-2, with 9 bases identical to TRBD2. Trimming removed 1 base from V and 6 bases from J; junction bases left unmatched: 3. The CDR3 runs 15 residues. Germline V gene data show CDR1 as MGHDK and CDR2 as SYGVNS. The CDR3 protein is CASSEFAGGAGELFF. DNA for the CDR3: TGTGCCAGCAGTGAATTTGCGGGAGGGGCCGGGGAGCTGTTTTTT.

The V call is TRBV28, the J call TRBJ1-3, with unresolved D. Germline V gives CDR1 MDHEN, CDR2 SYDVKM. V was trimmed by 5 bases and J by 4 bases, leaving 9 bases between them. The CDR3 covers 13 residues. CDR3 region: CASSPREGNTIYF. In DNA form, the CDR3 reads TGTGCCAGCAGTCCCCGGGAAGGAAACACCATATATTTT.

This clone has more than one count but fewer than ten. The chain carries TRBV5-6 and TRBJ1-6, with a tentative D call TRBD1 (5 bases). The CDR3 length is 14 residues. Germline CDR1 and CDR2: SGHDT and YYEEEE. Trimming removed 4 bases from V and 8 bases from J, with 13 bases in between. CDR3 sequence (DNA): TGTGCCAGCAGCCCTTGGGGGGTTGATTCACCCCTCCACTTT. Protein sequence: CASSPWGVDSPLHF.

The genes are TRBV7-9 and TRBJ2-5; TRBD2 agrees at 12 bases. The V segment lost 5 bases and the J segment 4 bases; nucleotides outside the gene matches: 2. This CDR3 region has 14 residues. Germline CDR1 is SEHNR and CDR2 is FQNEAQ (reference sequence). CDR3 DNA sequence: TGTGCCAGCAGCGCTAGCGGGAGGGCAGAGACCCAGTACTTC. The encoded protein is CASSASGRAETQYF.

The chain employs TRBV5-4 and TRBJ2-3; TRBD1 is a possible D gene (6 bases). The V gene's germline CDR1 is SGHNT and CDR2 YYREEE (reference sequence). Trimming shortened V by 4 bases and J by 0 bases, and 9 bases separated the two germline ends. The CDR3 length is 14 residues. The DNA for the CDR3 is TGTGCCAGCAGCCAAGGACAGAGCACAGATACGCAGTATTTT. Translated, it gives CASSQGQSTDTQYF.

The chain links TRBV7-9 to TRBJ2-1; 13 bases line up with TRBD2. Trimming cost V 1 base and J 3 bases; bases outside gene matches: 3. The CDR3 loop spans 17 amino acids. Germline V gene sequence: CDR1 SEHNR, CDR2 FQNEAQ (reference sequence). CDR3 nucleotides: TGTGCCAGCAGCTTAGGACTAGCGGGGGGCTTCTACAATGAGCAGTTCTTC. This sequence encodes CASSLGLAGGFYNEQFF.

This chain connects TRBV6-2 or TRBV6-3 to TRBJ1-5; D is uncertain. The V end was cut by 0 bases, the J end by 7 bases, with 16 bases between. Germline values: CDR1 MNHEY, CDR2 SVGEGT. This CDR3 has 16 amino acids. CDR3 DNA sequence: TGTGCCAGCAGTTACTCGTTGGTCGGGGTTGGGCAGCCCCAGCATTTT. This sequence encodes CASSYSLVGVGQPQHF.

This clone showed up just once. The chain uses TRBV27 and TRBJ1-1, with D maybe TRBD1 (6 bases). There are 14 residues in the CDR3. Germline CDR1 reads MNHEY; CDR2 reads SMNVEV (reference sequence). Trimming removed 6 bases at V and 1 base at J, with 12 bases between. The CDR3 region has the DNA TGTGCCAGCAGAGCTCAGGGGCGGAACACTGAAGCTTTCTTT. This gives the protein CASRAQGRNTEAFF.